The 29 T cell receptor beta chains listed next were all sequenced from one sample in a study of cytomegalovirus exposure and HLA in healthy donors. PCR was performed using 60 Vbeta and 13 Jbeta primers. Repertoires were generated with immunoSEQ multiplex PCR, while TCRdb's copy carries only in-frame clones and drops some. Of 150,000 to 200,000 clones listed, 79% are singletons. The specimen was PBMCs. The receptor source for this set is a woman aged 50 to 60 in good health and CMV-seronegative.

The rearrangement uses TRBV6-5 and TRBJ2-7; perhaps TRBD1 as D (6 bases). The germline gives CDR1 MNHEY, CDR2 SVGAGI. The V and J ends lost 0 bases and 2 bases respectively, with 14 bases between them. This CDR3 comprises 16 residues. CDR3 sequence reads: CASSYSGAGPPYEQYF. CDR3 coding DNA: TGTGCCAGCAGTTACTCGGGGGCAGGGCCACCCTACGAGCAGTACTTC.

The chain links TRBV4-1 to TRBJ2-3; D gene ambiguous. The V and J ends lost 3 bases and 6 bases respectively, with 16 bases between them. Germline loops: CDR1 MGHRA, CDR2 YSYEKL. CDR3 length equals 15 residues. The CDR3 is CASSQGPSYRDTQYF. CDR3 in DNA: TGCGCCAGCAGCCAGGGCCCGAGTTACCGCGATACGCAGTATTTT.

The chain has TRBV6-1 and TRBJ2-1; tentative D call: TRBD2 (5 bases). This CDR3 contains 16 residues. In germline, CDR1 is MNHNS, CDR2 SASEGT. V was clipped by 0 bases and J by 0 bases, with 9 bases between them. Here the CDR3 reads CASSEATGSSYNEQFF. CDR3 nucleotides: TGTGCCAGCAGTGAAGCAACGGGGAGCTCCTACAATGAGCAGTTCTTC.

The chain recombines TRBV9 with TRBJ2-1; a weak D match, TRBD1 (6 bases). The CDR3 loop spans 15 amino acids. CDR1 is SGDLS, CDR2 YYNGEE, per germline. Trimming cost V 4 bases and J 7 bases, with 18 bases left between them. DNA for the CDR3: TGTGCCAGCAGCCCACGCACAGGGATTCGGAATGAGCAGTTCTTC. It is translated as CASSPRTGIRNEQFF. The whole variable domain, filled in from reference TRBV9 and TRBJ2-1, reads DSGVTQTPKHLITATGQRVTLRCSPRSGDLSVYWYQQSLDQGLQFLIQYYNGEERAKGNILERFSAQQFPDLHSELNLSSLELGDSALYFCASSPRTGIRNEQFFGPGTRLTVL.

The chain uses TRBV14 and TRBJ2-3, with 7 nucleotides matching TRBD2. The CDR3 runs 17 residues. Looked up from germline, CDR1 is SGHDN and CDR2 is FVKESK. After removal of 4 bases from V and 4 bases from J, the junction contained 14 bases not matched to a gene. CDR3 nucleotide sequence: TGTGCCAGCAGCCGTAAGATTTTGCGGGAGCTACCAGATACGCAGTATTTT. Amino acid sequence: CASSRKILRELPDTQYF.

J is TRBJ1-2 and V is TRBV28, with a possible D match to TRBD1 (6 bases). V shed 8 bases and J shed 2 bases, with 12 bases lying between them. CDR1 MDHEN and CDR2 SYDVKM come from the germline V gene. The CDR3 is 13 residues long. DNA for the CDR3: TGTGCCAGCCGGGGGGGCGCGAACTATGGCTACACCTTC. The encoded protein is CASRGGANYGYTF.

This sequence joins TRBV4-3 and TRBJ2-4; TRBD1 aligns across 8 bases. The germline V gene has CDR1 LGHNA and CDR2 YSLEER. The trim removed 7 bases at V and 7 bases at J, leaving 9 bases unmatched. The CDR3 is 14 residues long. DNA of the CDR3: TGCGCCAGCACCGCAACAGGGGGTCGGAACATTCAGTACTTC. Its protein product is CASTATGGRNIQYF.

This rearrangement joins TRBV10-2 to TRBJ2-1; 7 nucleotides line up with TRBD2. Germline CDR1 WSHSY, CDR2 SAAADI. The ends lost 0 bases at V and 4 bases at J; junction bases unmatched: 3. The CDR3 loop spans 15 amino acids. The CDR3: CASSESLAEYNEQFF. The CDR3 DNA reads TGCGCCAGCAGTGAGTCCCTAGCGGAATACAATGAGCAGTTCTTC.

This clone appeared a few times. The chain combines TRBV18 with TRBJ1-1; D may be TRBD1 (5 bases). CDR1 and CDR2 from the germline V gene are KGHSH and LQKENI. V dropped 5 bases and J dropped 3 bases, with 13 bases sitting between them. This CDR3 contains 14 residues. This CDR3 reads CASSTTQGYTEAFF. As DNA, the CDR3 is TGTGCCAGCTCAACCACGCAGGGCTACACTGAAGCTTTCTTT.

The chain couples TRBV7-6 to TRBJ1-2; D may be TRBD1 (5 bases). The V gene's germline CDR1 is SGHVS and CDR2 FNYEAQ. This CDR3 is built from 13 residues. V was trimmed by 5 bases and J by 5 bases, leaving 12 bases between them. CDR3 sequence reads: CASSPGLYYGYTF. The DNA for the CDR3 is TGTGCCAGCAGCCCAGGGCTCTATTATGGCTACACCTTC.

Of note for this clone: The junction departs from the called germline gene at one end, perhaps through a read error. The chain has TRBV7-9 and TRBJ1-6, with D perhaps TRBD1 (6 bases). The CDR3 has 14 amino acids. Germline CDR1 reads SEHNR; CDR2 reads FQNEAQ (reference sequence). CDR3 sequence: CSSSLGGGNSPLHF. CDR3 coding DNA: TGTTCCAGCAGCTTAGGAGGGGGTAATTCACCCCTCCACTTT.

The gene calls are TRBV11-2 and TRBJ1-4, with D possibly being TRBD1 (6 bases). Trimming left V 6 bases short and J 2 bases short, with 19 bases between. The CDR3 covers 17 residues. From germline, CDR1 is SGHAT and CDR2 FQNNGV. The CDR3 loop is CASSRTGRGWTNEKLFF. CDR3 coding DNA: TGTGCCAGCAGTCGTACAGGGAGAGGGTGGACTAATGAAAAACTGTTTTTT. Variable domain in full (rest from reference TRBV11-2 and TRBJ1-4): EAGVAQSPRYKIIEKRQSVAFWCNPISGHATLYWYQQILGQGPKLLIQFQNNGVVDDSQLPKDRFSAERLKGVDSTLKIQPAKLEDSAVYLCASSRTGRGWTNEKLFFGSGTQLSVL.

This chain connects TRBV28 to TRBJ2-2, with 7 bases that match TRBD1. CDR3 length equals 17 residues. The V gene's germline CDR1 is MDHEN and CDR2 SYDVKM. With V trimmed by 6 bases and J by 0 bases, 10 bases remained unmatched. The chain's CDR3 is CASSPWDRPSNTGELFF. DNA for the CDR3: TGTGCCAGCAGCCCATGGGACAGACCGTCGAACACCGGGGAGCTGTTTTTT.

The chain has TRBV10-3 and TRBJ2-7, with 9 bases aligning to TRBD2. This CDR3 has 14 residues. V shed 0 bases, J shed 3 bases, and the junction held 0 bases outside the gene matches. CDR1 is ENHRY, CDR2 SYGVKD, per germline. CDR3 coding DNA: TGTGCCATCAGTGAGTCTAGCGGGAGCTACGAGCAGTACTTC. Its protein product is CAISESSGSYEQYF.

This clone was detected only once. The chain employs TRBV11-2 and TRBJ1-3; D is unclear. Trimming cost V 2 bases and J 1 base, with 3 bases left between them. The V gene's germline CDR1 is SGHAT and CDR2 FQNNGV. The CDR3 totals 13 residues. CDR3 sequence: CASSLRSGNTIYF. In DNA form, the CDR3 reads TGTGCCAGCAGCTTACGTTCTGGAAACACCATATATTTT.

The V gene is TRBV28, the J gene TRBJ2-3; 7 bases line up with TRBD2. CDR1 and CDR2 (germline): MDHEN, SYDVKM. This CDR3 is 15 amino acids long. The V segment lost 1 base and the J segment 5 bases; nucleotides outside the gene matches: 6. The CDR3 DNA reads TGTGCCAGCAGTTTATTGGCGGGAGTGAAAGATACGCAGTATTTT. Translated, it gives CASSLLAGVKDTQYF. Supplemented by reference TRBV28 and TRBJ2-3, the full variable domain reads DVKVTQSSRYLVKRTGEKVFLECVQDMDHENMFWYRQDPGLGLRLIYFSYDVKMKEKGDIPEGYSVSREKKERFSLILESASTNQTSMYLCASSLLAGVKDTQYFGPGTRLTVL.

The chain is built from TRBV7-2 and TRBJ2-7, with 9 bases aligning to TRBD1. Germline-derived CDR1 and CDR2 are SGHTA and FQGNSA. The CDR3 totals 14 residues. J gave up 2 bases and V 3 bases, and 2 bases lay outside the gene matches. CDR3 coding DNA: TGTGCCAGCAGCTTCAGACAGGGGGCCTACGAGCAGTACTTC. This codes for CASSFRQGAYEQYF.

The CDR3 nucleotides are TGCGCCAGCAGCCAAGTGGAGGGTCGCTACAATGAGCAGTTCTTC. It is translated as CASSQVEGRYNEQFF. The V and J genes are TRBV4-1 and TRBJ2-1; perhaps TRBD2 as D (6 bases). The CDR3 is 15 residues long. Germline V gene sequence: CDR1 MGHRA, CDR2 YSYEKL. V was pared by 1 base and J by 3 bases, with 10 bases between.

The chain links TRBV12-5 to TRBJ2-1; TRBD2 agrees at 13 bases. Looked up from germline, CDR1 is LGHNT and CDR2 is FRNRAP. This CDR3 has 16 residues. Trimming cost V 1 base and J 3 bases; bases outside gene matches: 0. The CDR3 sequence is CASGLGLAGGYNEQFF. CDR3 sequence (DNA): TGTGCTAGTGGTTTGGGACTAGCGGGAGGCTACAATGAGCAGTTCTTC.

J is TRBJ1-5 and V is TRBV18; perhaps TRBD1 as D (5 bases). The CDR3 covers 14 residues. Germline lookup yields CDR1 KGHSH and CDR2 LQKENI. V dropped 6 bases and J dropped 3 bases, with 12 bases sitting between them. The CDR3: CASSLEQANQPQHF. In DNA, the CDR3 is TGTGCCAGCTCCCTCGAACAGGCCAATCAGCCCCAGCATTTT.

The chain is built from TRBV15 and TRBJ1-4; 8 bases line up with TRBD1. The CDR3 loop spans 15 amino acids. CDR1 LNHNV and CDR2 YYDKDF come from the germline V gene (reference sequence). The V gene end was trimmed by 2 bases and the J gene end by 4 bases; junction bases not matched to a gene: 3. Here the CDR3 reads CATSRNRGFNEKLFF. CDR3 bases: TGTGCCACCAGCAGAAACAGGGGGTTTAATGAAAAACTGTTTTTT.

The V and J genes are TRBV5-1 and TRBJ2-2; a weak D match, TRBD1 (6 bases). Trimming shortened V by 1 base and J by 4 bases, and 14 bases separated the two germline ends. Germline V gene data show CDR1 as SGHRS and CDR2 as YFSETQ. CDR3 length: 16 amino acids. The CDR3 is CASSLFQGPGTGELFF. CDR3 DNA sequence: TGCGCCAGCAGCTTGTTTCAGGGGCCGGGCACCGGGGAGCTGTTTTTT.

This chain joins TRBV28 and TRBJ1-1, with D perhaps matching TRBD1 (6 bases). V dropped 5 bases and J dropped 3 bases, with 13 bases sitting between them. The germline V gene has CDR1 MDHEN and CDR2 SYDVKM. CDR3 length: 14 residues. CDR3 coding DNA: TGTGCCAGCAGTCGGCAGGGGCAGGACACTGAAGCTTTCTTT. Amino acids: CASSRQGQDTEAFF.

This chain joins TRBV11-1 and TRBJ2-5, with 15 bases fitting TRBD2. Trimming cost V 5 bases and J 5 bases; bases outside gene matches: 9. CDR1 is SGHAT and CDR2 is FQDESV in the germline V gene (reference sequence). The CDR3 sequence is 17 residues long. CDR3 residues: CASSPRTSGRARETQYF. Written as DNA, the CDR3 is TGTGCCAGCAGCCCGCGGACTAGCGGGAGGGCCCGGGAGACCCAGTACTTC.

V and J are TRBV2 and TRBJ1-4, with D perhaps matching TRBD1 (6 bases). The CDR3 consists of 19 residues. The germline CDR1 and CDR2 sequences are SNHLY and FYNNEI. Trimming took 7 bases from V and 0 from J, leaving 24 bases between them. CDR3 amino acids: CASTYPRQGKEATNEKLFF. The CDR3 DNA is TGTGCCAGCACTTACCCGAGGCAGGGGAAGGAGGCAACTAATGAAAAACTGTTTTTT.

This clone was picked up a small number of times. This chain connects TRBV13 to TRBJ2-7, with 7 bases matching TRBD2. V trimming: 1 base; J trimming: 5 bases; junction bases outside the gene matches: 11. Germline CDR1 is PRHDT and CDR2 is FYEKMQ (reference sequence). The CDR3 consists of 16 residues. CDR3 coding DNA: TGTGCCAGCAGCTTAGAGGGCTCTAGGCGGGAGAACGAGCAGTACTTC. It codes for CASSLEGSRRENEQYF.

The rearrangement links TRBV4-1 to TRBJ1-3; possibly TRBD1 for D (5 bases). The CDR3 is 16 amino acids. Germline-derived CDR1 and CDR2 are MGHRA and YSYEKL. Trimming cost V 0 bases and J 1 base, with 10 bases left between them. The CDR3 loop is CASSQDPGGSGNTIYF. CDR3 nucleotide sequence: TGCGCCAGCAGCCAAGACCCGGGGGGTTCTGGAAACACCATATATTTT.

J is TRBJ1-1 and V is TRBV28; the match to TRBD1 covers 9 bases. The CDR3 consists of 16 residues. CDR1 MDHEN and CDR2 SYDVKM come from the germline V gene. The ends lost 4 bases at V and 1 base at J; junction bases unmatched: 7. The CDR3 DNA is TGTGCCAGCAGTTCCTTCGGGACAGGGACGAACACTGAAGCTTTCTTT. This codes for CASSSFGTGTNTEAFF. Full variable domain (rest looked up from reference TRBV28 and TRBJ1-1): DVKVTQSSRYLVKRTGEKVFLECVQDMDHENMFWYRQDPGLGLRLIYFSYDVKMKEKGDIPEGYSVSREKKERFSLILESASTNQTSMYLCASSSFGTGTNTEAFFGQGTRLTVV.

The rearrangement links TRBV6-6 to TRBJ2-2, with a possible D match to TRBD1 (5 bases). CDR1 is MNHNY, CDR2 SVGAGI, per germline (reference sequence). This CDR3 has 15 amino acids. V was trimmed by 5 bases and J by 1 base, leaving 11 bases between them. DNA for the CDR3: TGTGCCAGCAGTCCAAGCCAGGGGAACACCGGGGAGCTGTTTTTT. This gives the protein CASSPSQGNTGELFF.